A selection of T cell receptor beta chains follows, all from one sample in a study of CD8+ T cells in alopecia areata. Generated by immunoSEQ multiplex PCR, the TCRdb table keeps only in-frame clones and is missing some. The data show more than 200,000 clones, under 70% seen once. Source: CD4+ T cells sorted from blood, taken at week 0. These receptors all stem from a human donor with alopecia areata. The CDR3 runs from the conserved cysteine through the conserved F or W.

v_gene	j_gene	CDR3aa
TRBV4-2	TRBJ2-3	CASSQTPGQDTDTQYF
TRBV30	TRBJ2-2	CAWRRRDTNTGELFF
TRBV30	TRBJ1-1	CAWRQGMNTEAFF
TRBV7-9	TRBJ2-3	CASSFRGDTQYF
TRBV18	TRBJ2-7	CASSPGASGYEQYF
TRBV10-3	TRBJ2-5	CAISESKQGRQETQYF
TRBV30	TRBJ2-2	CAWSSNRGNTGELFF
TRBV5-6	TRBJ2-5	CASSLDQGTAETQYF
TRBV29-1	TRBJ1-1	CSADEGFVHATEAFF
TRBV29-1	TRBJ1-3	CSVELPYRAYGNTIYF
TRBV4-2	TRBJ2-5	CASSPRAGGVQETQYF
TRBV29-1	TRBJ2-3	CSVAVLAGRVDTQYF
TRBV25-1	TRBJ1-6	CASSGVGGSPLHF
TRBV7-9	TRBJ1-4	CASSLASGQGLLEKLFF
TRBV7-3	TRBJ2-7	CASSRGVAYEQYF
TRBV11-2	TRBJ2-5	CASSPAGRGETQYF
TRBV7-8	TRBJ2-7	CASSFGDRVYEQYF
TRBV30	TRBJ2-2	CAWSYERSGELFF
TRBV4-1	TRBJ1-1	CASSQSTGVSTEAFF
TRBV7-2	TRBJ2-5	CASSLVGGWETQYF
TRBV19	TRBJ2-6	CASRGNGANVLTF
TRBV7-9	TRBJ2-1	CASSLGGIDEQFF
TRBV29-1	TRBJ2-7	CSVVSTGGYEQYF
TRBV27	TRBJ2-1	CASSLSSPRGLAGYNEQFF
TRBV6-4	TRBJ2-3	CARPGTRSTDTQYF
TRBV25-1	TRBJ2-6	CASSGRQVLSGANVLTF
TRBV30	TRBJ1-5	CAWSSGQGAREGQPQHF
TRBV5-6	TRBJ1-6	CASSDVREPLHF
TRBV5-1	TRBJ2-1	CASSLMDEQFF
TRBV30	TRBJ1-5	CAWSPGGPDQPQHF
TRBV30	TRBJ1-1	CAWISRSSTEAFF
TRBV29-1	TRBJ2-3	CSVEGGVLQGPEDTQYF
TRBV29-1	TRBJ1-1	CSVSWDRGTEAFF
TRBV29-1	TRBJ1-2	CSVEDRGFYGYTF
TRBV5-1	TRBJ1-5	CASSLVGNQPQHF
TRBV2	TRBJ1-1	CASSGRVNTEAFF
TRBV29-1	TRBJ2-4	CSVGHGTRNIQYF
TRBV6-5	TRBJ2-2	CASSYPGTGELFF
TRBV5-1	TRBJ2-5	CASSLGPNQETQYF
TRBV27	TRBJ1-4	CASSSMRGRWEKLFF
TRBV27	TRBJ2-3	CASSKPGPDTQYF
TRBV9	TRBJ2-2	CASSETGSIAGELFF
TRBV5-4	TRBJ2-2	CASSKSGTANTGELFF
TRBV29-1	TRBJ2-2	CSVEPRDRNTGELFF
TRBV7-2	TRBJ2-1	CASSLDGAVYNEQFF
TRBV7-9	TRBJ2-2	CASSRTGAGELFF